This paragraph reports one TCR beta chain. In this sample, this clone turned up a few times. It lacks a known antigen. Base qualities were left out, and no much larger clone turns up one base away. The sample originates from a study of beta chain features in type 1 diabetes (dated by TCRdb to between 2017 and 2018). About the full investigation: No differences in mean age, gender distribution, total cell number or subset yield were found between patients and healthy donors. A total of around 110,000,000 sorted cells were examined across all samples, and a strong correlation was observed between cell number per subset and RNA yield. In the study, TCRB repertoires of sorted circulating CD4+ T cell subsets from recently diagnosed type 1 diabetes patients were compared with those of matched healthy donors. Regulatory and stem cell-like memory subsets were obtained from only 8 patients and roughly eight healthy donors, while naive and central memory subsets were obtained from all 30 or so donors.

Study-level results and caveats: A moderate but significant shortening of TCRB CDR3 length was observed in type 1 diabetes patients in all four CD4+ subsets. PCR may preferentially amplify shorter templates, but because patient and control samples were amplified and corrected together, any resulting skew would affect both groups equally. Because cDNA rather than genomic DNA was sequenced, highly expressing activated cells could have been over-represented, although no difference in activation and CD3 levels was found between groups. Only small numbers of individuals were included in the HLA sub-analyses, which left unresolved whether HLA type had any influence on TCRB rearrangement. Fewer insertions and more nucleotide deletions at VDJ recombination sites were observed in patients with type 1 diabetes, implying thymic rearrangement abnormalities. Naive, central memory and regulatory TCRB repertoires appeared to be more alike among patients than among healthy donors.

Each donor gave one peripheral blood draw, averaging roughly 100 mL, which was collected into heparinised tubes. Naive, central memory, regulatory and stem cell-like memory CD4+ T cells were sorted on a BD FACSAria II using a panel including CD45RO, CCR7, CD25, CD127, CD95 and CD27. A purity above 95% was achieved for all sorted populations. Right away, PBMCs were isolated by Lymphoprep density gradient centrifugation and were stained directly, with no culture step. So that batch effects would be minimized, each experiment stained and sorted samples in pairs, pairing one healthy donor with one patient. CDR1 and CDR2 were assigned from the germline V gene as LGHNA and YNFKEQ. Spanning cysteine to phenylalanine, the CDR3 consists of 13 amino acids. Only the CDR3 DNA is retained, 39 bases long and in frame from the first base. Trimming costs V 6 bases and J 5 bases, and their ends lie 13 bases apart.

All of the isolated RNA was reverse transcribed with the High Capacity cDNA Reverse Transcription Kit, so expressed TCRB transcripts were sequenced. Deep immunoSEQ sequencing was applied to naive, central memory and regulatory T cell samples, giving an average of roughly 3.5 million total reads per sample. Sorted cells were lysed in RLT buffer, and RNA was extracted using DNase-treated RNeasy Micro or Mini kits according to cell number. Each cell subset was processed on its own to prevent cross-contamination, while patient and healthy donor samples were processed together. The immunoSEQ multiplex PCR was used to amplify TCRB sequences from cDNA, yielding 87-bp fragments that span the CDR3 region. Sequencing of the amplicons was performed on the Illumina HiSeq platform. Per the original workflow: PCR bias was computationally corrected using synthetic template baselines, reads within Hamming distance 2 were collapsed, and singletons that could not be merged were discarded. Reads were aligned against IMGT to assign V, D and J genes, CDR3 length and insertions or deletions at six rearrangement sites. Clonotype counts were normalized to sorted cell number within each subset before computing true diversity and Gini coefficients with the tcR R package. Repertoire sharing was quantified using the overlap coefficient calculated on TCRB nucleotide sequences. TCRdb limited this immuneACCESS table to in-frame rearrangements with V and J called. A share of clones is missing; checked studies link under half to unresolved V genes, and the rest is unexplained. V and J calls and clone size are copied from that table; D and trimming were computed from the DNA. The sample records about 340,000 clones, approximately 8.2% of which are singletons. The biggest ten clones account for approximately 0.44% of the sample.

In this chain, TRBV4-2 is recombined with TRBJ1-2; the D gene is not confidently resolved. Input material: central memory CD4+ T cells from blood. The sequence derives from a woman aged 18 to 35 in good health. The CDR3 in this case is CASRRSDGYGYTF. The nucleotides read TGTGCCAGCAGACGCTCAGATGGATATGGCTACACCTTC.